These 24 T cell receptor beta chains originate from one sample sequenced in a study of molecular identifiers for immune sequencing clone quantification. One entry per CDR3 protein, called by TCRdb with MiXCR from the PCR reads. Of approximately 590,000 distinct CDR3 sequences detected, about 25% appear once; the ten largest clones hold about 0.81%. Sequencing was carried out using naive CD8+ T cells from blood, with Jurkat cell RNA spiked in. The subset: FACS-sorted CD8+CD4-CCR7+CD45RA+ naive T cells. The origin of the receptors is a human donor in good health. Some libraries in this study had Jurkat cell RNA spiked in.

As for this clonotype: The CDR3 carries no conserved terminal phenylalanine or tryptophan, so it likely arises from a read error. The chain is built from TRBV4-2 and TRBJ2-7, with unresolved D. V lost 4 bases and J lost 2, with 15 bases in between. Germline V gene sequence: CDR1 LGHNA, CDR2 YNFKEQ. The CDR3 covers 15 residues. CDR3 sequence (DNA): TGTGCCAGCAGCCCCCTCCCCAGCGCTCCCTACGAGCAGTACTCC. Its translation is CASSPLPSAPYEQYS.

At least ten counts were recorded for this clonotype. The CDR3 region is CSVEDKTGERDYEQYF. DNA of the CDR3: TGCAGCGTTGAAGATAAGACAGGGGAGAGAGACTACGAGCAGTACTTC. The gene calls are TRBV29-1 and TRBJ2-7, with 8 bases lining up with TRBD1. The CDR3 spans 16 residues. Trimming removed 0 bases from V and 3 bases from J; junction bases left unmatched: 10. Per the germline V gene, CDR1 is SQVTM and CDR2 is ANQGSEA.

This chain uses TRBV30 with TRBJ2-1; TRBD2 aligns across 8 bases. Germline V CDR1 and CDR2: GTSNPN, SVGIG (reference sequence). V dropped 2 bases and J dropped 0; count of bases not matched to a gene: 3. This CDR3 is built from 15 residues. The CDR3 loop is CAWSSGSVSYNEQFF. As DNA, the CDR3 is TGTGCCTGGAGTAGCGGGAGTGTCTCCTACAATGAGCAGTTCTTC.

For this clonotype: A much larger clonotype is one base distant, so this may be a read error. The gene calls are TRBV4-3 and TRBJ1-1; tentative D call: TRBD1 (5 bases). This CDR3 is built from 16 residues. In germline, CDR1 is LGHNA, CDR2 YSLEER. V was clipped by 1 base and J by 6 bases, with 18 bases between them. The CDR3 coding sequence is TGCGCCAGCAGCCAAGGACGGGCAGGGCCGGGAGCTGAAGCTTTCTTT. Translated, it gives CASSQGRAGPGAEAFF.

This clonotype was observed many times. This chain joins TRBV4-3 and TRBJ1-6; possible D gene TRBD1, 6 bases. V was shortened by 3 bases and J by 5 bases, with 11 bases between the two germline ends. The germline gives CDR1 LGHNA, CDR2 YSLEER. The CDR3 consists of 15 residues. The CDR3 loop is CASSQGHRDNSPLHF. The CDR3 nucleotides are TGCGCCAGCAGCCAGGGACATAGAGATAATTCACCCCTCCACTTT.

The V call is TRBV3-1, the J call TRBJ2-7, with D unresolved. V was clipped by 4 bases and J by 0 bases, with 16 bases between them. The CDR3 has 16 amino acids. Germline V gene sequence: CDR1 LGHDT, CDR2 YNNKEL (reference sequence). This CDR3 reads CASSPDTSAYSYEQYF. In DNA form, the CDR3 reads TGTGCCAGCAGCCCCGACACCTCTGCCTACTCCTACGAGCAGTACTTC.

With regard to this clonotype: A much larger clone is a single base away; this may be a read error. The CDR3 carries no conserved terminal phenylalanine or tryptophan, so it likely arises from a read error. This chain uses TRBV27 with TRBJ2-3, with a possible D match to TRBD2 (6 bases). Trimming removed 4 bases at V and 5 bases at J, with 7 bases between. This CDR3 has 12 residues. In germline, CDR1 is MNHEY, CDR2 SMNVEV (reference sequence). CDR3 loop: CASSWRGDTQYL. In DNA form, the CDR3 reads TGTGCCAGCAGTTGGCGGGGAGATACGCAGTATCTT.

This chain links TRBV6-5 with TRBJ1-2; D is possibly TRBD1 (6 bases). In germline, CDR1 is MNHEY, CDR2 SVGAGI. There are 12 residues in the CDR3. The V end was cut by 8 bases, the J end by 8 bases, with 15 bases between. CDR3 DNA: TGTGCCAGCGGTGGGGGGGCGGGCGGCTACACCTTC. It codes for CASGGGAGGYTF.

This clonotype was recorded many times. The J gene is TRBJ2-7, the V gene TRBV29-1; TRBD2 might be the D (6 bases). Trimming stripped 0 bases from V and 9 bases from J, with 15 bases between. CDR3 length equals 13 residues. Germline values: CDR1 SQVTM, CDR2 ANQGSEA. CDR3 DNA sequence: TGCAGCGTTGAAGATCAGGAGGGTCCAGGGCAGTACTTC. Protein sequence: CSVEDQEGPGQYF.

As to this clonotype: Possible read error: a much larger clone is one base away. The chain combines TRBV7-3 with TRBJ2-5, with D uncertain. The CDR3 spans 13 residues. The germline V gene encodes CDR1 SGHTA and CDR2 FQGTGA. In DNA, the CDR3 is TGTGCCAGCAGCTCCCCGCCCCAAGAGCCCCAGTACTTC. Protein product: CASSSPPQEPQYF.

The sample holds many counts of this clonotype. V is TRBV5-5 and J is TRBJ1-5; the D gene is possibly TRBD1 (6 bases). Germline V gene sequence: CDR1 SGHKS, CDR2 YYEKEE (reference sequence). With 4 bases removed from V and 4 bases from J, the gap between germline ends came to 12 bases. The CDR3 is 14 amino acids. CDR3 amino acids: CASSPGQENQPQHF. CDR3 coding DNA: TGTGCCAGCAGCCCGGGACAAGAAAATCAGCCCCAGCATTTT. The entire variable domain, with the rest obtained from reference TRBV5-5 and TRBJ1-5, is as follows: DAGVTQSPTHLIKTRGQQVTLRCSPISGHKSVSWYQQVLGQGPQFIFQYYEKEERGRGNFPDRFSARQFPNYSSELNVNALLLGDSALYLCASSPGQENQPQHFGDGTRLSIL.

Worth noting for this clonotype: Germline is not matched at one junction end, which may reflect a read error. This chain joins TRBV20-1 and TRBJ2-7; a possible D gene is TRBD2 (5 bases). The germline CDR1 and CDR2 sequences are DFQATT and SNEGSKA (reference sequence). The CDR3 is made up of 15 amino acids. The DNA for the CDR3 is TGCAGTGCTAGAGATGGTTGGAGCGGCTCTAGGGAGCAGTGCTTC. Its protein product is CSARDGWSGSREQCF.

The chain uses TRBV20-1 and TRBJ1-4, with D uncertain. V lost 2 bases to trimming and J lost 8 bases, with 6 bases between them. This CDR3 has 11 residues. Germline values: CDR1 DFQATT, CDR2 SNEGSKA (reference sequence). The CDR3, as DNA: TGCAGTGCTAGATTCAGGGAAAAACTGTTTTTT. It specifies CSARFREKLFF.

This clonotype was found many times. The chain links TRBV6-1 to TRBJ2-2, with D perhaps TRBD1 (5 bases). Trimming removed 8 bases from V and 2 bases from J, with 12 bases in between. This CDR3 spans 14 amino acids. The V gene's germline CDR1 is MNHNS and CDR2 SASEGT. CDR3 bases: TGTGCCAGCTGCTGGACAAGTAACACCGGGGAGCTGTTTTTT. It translates to CASCWTSNTGELFF.

This clonotype was counted at least ten times. The CDR3 nucleotides read TGTGCCAGTAGTATAATCGGGGTACGGAATTCACCCCTCCACTTT. Its protein is CASSIIGVRNSPLHF. The V call is TRBV19, the J call TRBJ1-6; D remains ambiguous. V was trimmed by 2 bases and J by 7 bases, leaving 12 bases between them. Per the germline V gene, CDR1 is LNHDA and CDR2 is SQIVND (reference sequence). This CDR3 has 15 amino acids.

This clonotype was seen repeatedly, ten times or more. The chain has TRBV7-2 and TRBJ1-6; 7 nucleotides line up with TRBD1. Germline CDR1 reads SGHTA; CDR2 reads FQGNSA. With V trimmed by 5 bases and J by 0 bases, 7 bases remained unmatched. This CDR3 contains 17 residues. The DNA of the CDR3 is TGTGCCAGCAGCCCAGGGACAGTACCCTCCTATAATTCACCCCTCCACTTT. It specifies CASSPGTVPSYNSPLHF.

The chain links TRBV4-2 to TRBJ2-7, with D perhaps TRBD2 (5 bases). Trimming stripped 0 bases from V and 3 bases from J, with 12 bases between. CDR1 is LGHNA and CDR2 is YNFKEQ in the germline V gene. This CDR3 contains 15 residues. In DNA form, the CDR3 reads TGTGCCAGCAGCCAAGACGGGGTCATGGGCTACGAGCAGTACTTC. It is translated as CASSQDGVMGYEQYF.

A note on this clonotype: Possible read error: a much larger clone is one base away. V is TRBV7-9 and J is TRBJ2-7; 11 bases line up with TRBD2. The CDR3 extends over 16 amino acids. Germline V gene lookup returns CDR1 SEHNR and CDR2 FQNEAQ (reference sequence). The CDR3 loop is CASSPKLAGVDYEQHF. The CDR3 DNA reads TGTGCCAGCAGCCCGAAACTAGCGGGGGTTGACTACGAGCAGCACTTC. The variable domain in full, with the rest retrieved from reference TRBV7-9 and TRBJ2-7, is DTGVSQNPRHKITKRGQNVTFRCDPISEHNRLYWYRQTLGQGPEFLTYFQNEAQLEKSRLLSDRFSAERPKGSFSTLEIQRTEQGDSAMYLCASSPKLAGVDYEQHFGPGTRLTVT.

About this clonotype: A single base separates this from a much larger clone, so it may be a read error. V gene TRBV15 combines with J gene TRBJ1-5, with TRBD1 matching over 7 bases. The germline V gene has CDR1 LNHNV and CDR2 YYDKDF (reference sequence). J was trimmed by 4 bases and V by 7 bases; bases with no gene match: 10. The CDR3 length is 15 residues. The CDR3 region is CATIAGAGGNQPQHF. For the CDR3, the DNA is TGTGCCACCATAGCCGGGGCAGGGGGTAATCAGCCCCAGCATTTT.

In this sample, this clonotype turned up a few times. The V gene is TRBV15, the J gene TRBJ2-3, with a possible D match to TRBD2 (6 bases). Germline V gene data show CDR1 as LNHNV and CDR2 as YYDKDF (reference sequence). The CDR3 spans 14 residues. V was clipped by 5 bases and J by 2 bases, with 11 bases between them. In DNA, the CDR3 is TGTGCCACCAGCCGGACTACAGCCACAGATACGCAGTATTTT. It specifies CATSRTTATDTQYF.

Comments on this clonotype: A single base separates this from a much larger clone, so it may be a read error. The chain recombines TRBV28 with TRBJ2-1; D may be TRBD1 (6 bases). The CDR3 sequence is 15 residues long. The germline V and J ends were trimmed by 3 bases and 9 bases, with 18 bases remaining between them. Germline assignment: CDR1 MDHEN and CDR2 SYDVKM. The CDR3 here is CASSFLSHLGGEQFF. The CDR3 bases are TGTGCCAGCAGTTTCTTGTCTCACTTAGGGGGTGAGCAGTTCTTC.

This chain uses TRBV27 with TRBJ2-4; no reliable D call. This CDR3 is 13 amino acids long. CDR1 is MNHEY and CDR2 is SMNVEV in the germline V gene (reference sequence). Trimming left V 4 bases short and J 9 bases short, with 13 bases between. Written as DNA, the CDR3 is TGTGCCAGCAGTTCCCTCCTTAGTAGCATTCAGTACTTC. Residues: CASSSLLSSIQYF.

As for this clonotype: A clone one base away is much larger, so this may be a read error. The rearrangement joins TRBV12-3 or TRBV12-4 to TRBJ2-1; TRBD1 matches at 8 bases. The V segment lost 7 bases and the J segment 3 bases; nucleotides outside the gene matches: 5. The CDR3 extends over 14 amino acids. CDR3 in amino acids: CASTTGQDYNEQFF. In DNA, the CDR3 is TGTGCCAGCACCACGGGACAGGACTACAATGAGCAGTTCTTC.

The gene calls are TRBV5-6 and TRBJ2-7, with 7 bases lining up with TRBD2. The CDR3 extends over 14 amino acids. Trimming cost V 3 bases and J 9 bases; bases outside gene matches: 12. Germline lookup yields CDR1 SGHDT and CDR2 YYEEEE. The CDR3 sequence is CASSYGSGSGGQYF. In nucleotides, the CDR3 is TGTGCCAGCAGCTATGGTTCGGGGTCGGGGGGGCAGTACTTC.